This is a list of T cell receptor beta chains from one sample in a study of CXCR3-negative and CXCR3-positive naive CD8 T cells. No DNA is given; TCRdb re-called the 5' RACE reads and lists each CDR3 protein once. Listed are about 4,800 distinct CDR3 sequences; less than 3.5% falls within the top ten. What was sequenced was naive CXCR3- CD8+ T cells from blood. All receptors derive from a human donor in good health. Some clones in this sample may be carry-over from other donors' samples. CDR3s include the opening cysteine and the closing phenylalanine or tryptophan. For some rows the clone size is stated as once, few or many, or as a class when expanded; others skip it.

size	V	J	CDR3
medium-sized	TRBV14	TRBJ2-1	CASSLTGTEQFF
NA	TRBV7-9	TRBJ2-5	CASSPGATLPPYF
NA	TRBV4-2	TRBJ2-7	CASSQRAGVYEQYF
NA	TRBV11-3	TRBJ2-1	CASSLYSGSYNEQFF
NA	TRBV29-1	TRBJ2-1	CSVVSGYEQFF
NA	TRBV29-1	TRBJ2-7	CSVTGAPGEQYF
medium-sized	TRBV6-1	TRBJ2-7	CASSEDRDVALYEQYF
NA	TRBV25-1	TRBJ2-7	CASSASGTGAEQYF
NA	TRBV27	TRBJ2-2	CASSGDTGELFF
medium-sized	TRBV7-8	TRBJ2-1	CASSLALIGGQHRSYNEQFF
medium-sized	TRBV20-1	TRBJ1-2	CSAIGQGARGYGYTF
NA	TRBV11-2	TRBJ2-7	CASSLTPGTGENEQYF
NA	TRBV19	TRBJ2-2	CASSPISGNTGELFF
NA	TRBV12-3/TRBV12-4	TRBJ1-2	CASSSITGQRGYTF
NA	TRBV6-5	TRBJ2-7	CASSYMQAPPYEQYF
NA	TRBV7-7	TRBJ1-6	CASSLRIYNSPLHF
NA	TRBV29-1	TRBJ2-3	CSVVSSGGRLTVDTQYF
NA	TRBV27	TRBJ1-2	CASKQNPSTFNYGYTF
NA	TRBV2	TRBJ1-1	CASSEAIAGLRTEAFF
large	TRBV7-3	TRBJ2-7	CASSLTAGGGYEQYF
NA	TRBV20-1	TRBJ2-1	CSARDRAKYNEQFF
medium-sized	TRBV25-1	TRBJ1-6	CASSLRYGSPLHF
medium-sized	TRBV12-3/TRBV12-4	TRBJ2-3	CASRSFRDTMYSTDTQYF
NA	TRBV7-2	TRBJ2-7	CASSSLAGPIGEQYF
NA	TRBV29-1	TRBJ2-1	CSVEDPRQGRTDNEQFF
NA	TRBV5-1	TRBJ1-5	CASSLGETSNQPQHF
medium-sized	TRBV7-6	TRBJ2-5	CASSLLYTAQETQYF
NA	TRBV28	TRBJ1-1	CASRANTEAFF
medium-sized	TRBV2	TRBJ1-5	CASSEGDSYQPQHF
medium-sized	TRBV29-1	TRBJ1-2	CSGFRVGQGADGYTF
medium-sized	TRBV2	TRBJ2-2	CASSEAGLSGLAESNTGELFF
medium-sized	TRBV5-1	TRBJ1-1	CASSSTGNTEAFF
NA	TRBV25-1	TRBJ1-4	CASSERQDEKLFF
medium-sized	TRBV7-9	TRBJ1-1	CASRGGRQSFEAFF
large	TRBV11-2	TRBJ2-5	CASSRTSGSSQETQYF
NA	TRBV25-1	TRBJ2-2	CASSEGGAGELFF
NA	TRBV7-8	TRBJ2-1	CASSPTTSGPDYNEQFF
medium-sized	TRBV7-9	TRBJ2-1	CASILGGDYNEQFF
NA	TRBV20-1	TRBJ2-7	CSASAVGTNEQYF
NA	TRBV5-1	TRBJ2-5	CASSLDPGLAGQETQYF
medium-sized	TRBV28	TRBJ2-3	CASSLPGTRDSYF
NA	TRBV2	TRBJ2-1	CASSLGAMNEQFF
medium-sized	TRBV20-1	TRBJ1-5	CSAREGGQTYSNQPQHF
NA	TRBV7-9	TRBJ2-7	CASSLTHEQYF
NA	TRBV29-1	TRBJ1-1	CSVEAQNTEAFF
medium-sized	TRBV5-1	TRBJ2-7	CASSRLKTGTVYYEQYF
NA	TRBV7-9	TRBJ2-7	CASSTRRDGSYEQYF
medium-sized	TRBV29-1	TRBJ2-7	CSVEYTRGGSYEQYF
medium-sized	TRBV29-1	TRBJ1-2	CSVEGGTGDGYTF
NA	TRBV15	TRBJ1-5	CATSGEGNQPQHF
medium-sized	TRBV29-1	TRBJ1-1	CSVDGLNTEAFF
medium-sized	TRBV7-9	TRBJ2-3	CASSFRPDTQYF
medium-sized	TRBV29-1	TRBJ2-7	CSVEGLFGTSVYEQYF
NA	TRBV20-1	TRBJ2-7	CSASEGSEQYF